This T cell receptor (beta chain) stems from a study of cytomegalovirus exposure and HLA in healthy donors. Regarding the study as a whole: Reportedly, a later analysis found an Asian-associated ancestry cluster had fewer N-insertions than the approximately 700-donor mean.

This cohort consisted of healthy bone marrow donors. Trimming took off 4 bases at V and 3 bases at J, with 8 bases between the two ends. Germline loops: CDR1 WNHNN, CDR2 SYGVQD (reference sequence). The CDR3 runs to 13 residues. Remarks on this clone: Its antigen is not known.

The PCR made use of 60 Vbeta and 13 Jbeta primers. The method was immunoSEQ multiplex PCR; TCRdb's version includes in-frame clones alone and lacks a portion of them. The clone table shows over 200,000 clones, with the ten largest holding roughly 0.98%. The clonotype originates from a woman in her 30s in good health and CMV-seropositive. This chain connects TRBV10-1 to TRBJ2-3, with a possible D match to TRBD2 (5 bases). The sample comprised PBMCs. The CDR3 loop is CASSVPGTDTQYF. The CDR3 DNA reads as TGCGCCAGCAGTGTCCCGGGAACAGATACGCAGTATTTT.